The 22 T cell receptor beta chains below were found in one sample sequenced in a study of T cell repertoires in ileal Crohn's disease. TCRdb's copy holds only in-frame clones and misses some; the assay was immunoSEQ multiplex PCR. The repertoire holds 5,000 or so clones, with roughly 84% as singletons. Material for sequencing was ileal tissue. These receptor sequences come from an adult with Crohn's disease.

V is TRBV6-5 and J is TRBJ2-7; 14 bases align to TRBD2. Germline V gene sequence: CDR1 MNHEY, CDR2 SVGAGI. The CDR3 length is 15 residues. V dropped 4 bases and J dropped 9; count of bases not matched to a gene: 8. CDR3: CASSSGTSGRNGQYF. In DNA form, the CDR3 reads TGTGCCAGCAGTTCCGGGACTAGCGGGAGAAATGGGCAGTACTTC.

The chain carries TRBV28 and TRBJ1-2, with D maybe TRBD1 (5 bases). V was clipped by 6 bases and J by 8 bases, with 19 bases between them. CDR1 and CDR2 (germline): MDHEN, SYDVKM. This CDR3 has 14 amino acids. The CDR3 region has the DNA TGTGCCAGCAGAAGGACACAGGCCGCTCGGGGCTACACCTTC. Its protein is CASRRTQAARGYTF.

J is TRBJ2-7 and V is TRBV7-2, with D maybe TRBD1 (6 bases). This CDR3 is built from 14 residues. Trimming cost V 6 bases and J 7 bases, with 19 bases left between them. Germline values: CDR1 SGHTA, CDR2 FQGNSA. In nucleotides, the CDR3 is TGTGCCAGCAGTCGGGACACGGGTACGTGGGAGCAGTACTTC. The encoded protein is CASSRDTGTWEQYF.

This rearrangement joins TRBV19 to TRBJ1-5; D is ambiguous. CDR3 size: 14 residues. With 3 bases removed from V and 4 bases from J, the gap between germline ends came to 10 bases. Germline V gives CDR1 LNHDA, CDR2 SQIVND (reference sequence). The CDR3 DNA sequence: TGTGCCAGTAGTATGCGTGAGGGTAATCAGCCCCAGCATTTT. Encoded protein: CASSMREGNQPQHF.

This chain links TRBV6-6 with TRBJ2-5; D gene ambiguous. The germline CDR1 and CDR2 sequences are MNHNY and SVGAGI (reference sequence). The length of the CDR3 is 13 residues. The V gene lost 2 bases and the J gene lost 1 base, with 5 bases spanning the gap. CDR3 loop: CASSYESQETQYF. The CDR3 DNA reads as TGTGCCAGCAGTTACGAGTCCCAAGAGACCCAGTACTTC.

This clone has only a few counts. The V call is TRBV6-1, the J call TRBJ2-4, with D perhaps TRBD2 (5 bases). Germline V CDR1 and CDR2: MNHNS, SASEGT. This CDR3 region has 15 residues. V was pared by 6 bases and J by 0 bases, with 12 bases between. The CDR3 region is CASRADGIAKNIQYF. The CDR3 DNA is TGTGCCAGCAGGGCCGACGGGATAGCCAAAAACATTCAGTACTTC.

The V gene is TRBV6-1, the J gene TRBJ2-7; maybe TRBD1 (5 bases). Germline V gives CDR1 MNHNS, CDR2 SASEGT. The germline V and J ends were trimmed by 7 bases and 4 bases, with 14 bases remaining between them. The CDR3 has 13 residues. This chain's CDR3 is CASTRQGGYEQYF. CDR3 nucleotide sequence: TGTGCCAGCACGAGGCAGGGTGGTTACGAGCAGTACTTC.

Only one count was recorded for this clone. The genes are TRBV28 and TRBJ2-7; possibly TRBD2 for D (5 bases). Trimming cost V 3 bases and J 0 bases, with 9 bases left between them. Germline values: CDR1 MDHEN, CDR2 SYDVKM. The CDR3 is 14 amino acids. In DNA, the CDR3 is TGTGCCAGCAGTTTCCCGGGGTCCTCCTACGAGCAGTACTTC. Amino acids: CASSFPGSSYEQYF.

The V gene is TRBV18, the J gene TRBJ1-1, with D tentatively TRBD1 (6 bases). This CDR3 is 16 amino acids long. V lost 2 bases to trimming and J lost 0 bases, with 13 bases between them. Germline CDR1 and CDR2: KGHSH and LQKENI. CDR3 in amino acids: CASSPSLGQMNTEAFF. In nucleotides, the CDR3 is TGTGCCAGCTCACCATCCCTCGGACAGATGAACACTGAAGCTTTCTTT.

The genes are TRBV7-9 and TRBJ2-7; 14 bases match TRBD2. V trimming: 4 bases; J trimming: 5 bases; junction bases outside the gene matches: 10. In germline, CDR1 is SEHNR, CDR2 FQNEAQ (reference sequence). This CDR3 has 17 amino acids. CDR3 nucleotides: TGTGCCAGCAGCTCAACGAGACTAGCGGGGGGGCAGGACGAGCAGTACTTC. It codes for CASSSTRLAGGQDEQYF.

The chain uses TRBV6-5 and TRBJ2-7; 10 nucleotides match TRBD1. The CDR3 is 15 residues long. Germline CDR1 is MNHEY and CDR2 is SVGAGI. V trimming: 6 bases; J trimming: 4 bases; junction bases outside the gene matches: 9. CDR3 sequence reads: CASSRRGTGEYEQYF. The CDR3 DNA is TGTGCCAGCAGCCGCAGGGGGACAGGGGAGTACGAGCAGTACTTC.

This clone is deemed large (0.1 to 1%). The chain employs TRBV2 and TRBJ2-2; D call uncertain. The germline CDR1 and CDR2 sequences are SNHLY and FYNNEI. The V end was cut by 6 bases, the J end by 4 bases, with 9 bases between. This CDR3 region has 13 residues. CDR3 nucleotides: TGTGCCAGCAGAGTCGGTGGCACCGGGGAGCTGTTTTTT. Amino acid sequence: CASRVGGTGELFF.

The V gene is TRBV14, the J gene TRBJ2-5, with a weak D call TRBD2 (6 bases). Germline assignment: CDR1 SGHDN and CDR2 FVKESK. The CDR3 loop spans 17 amino acids. Trimming took 4 bases from V and 2 from J, leaving 20 bases between them. DNA for the CDR3: TGTGCCAGCAGCCGTTGGATCGGGACTTTTTCGCAAGAGACCCAGTACTTC. It is translated as CASSRWIGTFSQETQYF.

The chain carries TRBV6-5 and TRBJ2-5; a weak D match, TRBD1 (6 bases). V shed 6 bases and J shed 1 base, with 6 bases lying between them. The germline gives CDR1 MNHEY, CDR2 SVGAGI. The CDR3 is 12 amino acids. CDR3 coding DNA: TGTGCCAGCAGGGACAGCCAAGAGACCCAGTACTTC. Translated, it gives CASRDSQETQYF.

The rearrangement links TRBV5-1 to TRBJ2-2; possible D gene TRBD1, 6 bases. This CDR3 has 14 residues. Looked up from germline, CDR1 is SGHRS and CDR2 is YFSETQ. Trimming took 4 bases from V and 2 from J, leaving 9 bases between them. CDR3 region: CASSQGHNTGELFF. DNA for the CDR3: TGCGCCAGCAGCCAGGGACACAACACCGGGGAGCTGTTTTTT.

The gene calls are TRBV7-8 and TRBJ1-1, with 8 nucleotides matching TRBD1. V trimming: 3 bases; J trimming: 1 base; junction bases outside the gene matches: 4. Germline V CDR1 and CDR2: SGHVS, FQNEAQ. The CDR3 runs to 15 residues. CDR3 nucleotides: TGTGCCAGCAGCTTTTCAGGGGGCGCGAACACTGAAGCTTTCTTT. Amino acids: CASSFSGGANTEAFF.

V gene TRBV7-2 combines with J gene TRBJ2-7, with TRBD2 matching 10 bases. There are 15 residues in the CDR3. V gave up 7 bases and J gave up 9 bases; unmatched junction bases: 15. The germline CDR1 and CDR2 sequences are SGHTA and FQGNSA. The chain's CDR3 is CASTLGIAGGLGQYF. As DNA, the CDR3 is TGTGCCAGCACCTTGGGTATAGCGGGGGGCCTGGGGCAGTACTTC.

This sequence joins TRBV5-6 and TRBJ2-7; maybe TRBD2 (5 bases). Per germline, CDR1 SGHDT and CDR2 YYEEEE. The V gene lost 4 bases and the J gene lost 4 bases, with 15 bases spanning the gap. The CDR3 consists of 14 residues. The CDR3 reads CASSLRGVRYEQYF. CDR3 sequence (DNA): TGTGCCAGCAGCCTCCGGGGTGTTCGTTACGAGCAGTACTTC.

The chain is built from TRBV10-3 and TRBJ2-1; the D is unclear. Germline values: CDR1 ENHRY, CDR2 SYGVKD. V was cut by 4 bases and J by 9 bases, with 10 bases left in between. The CDR3 runs to 12 residues. The CDR3 DNA reads as TGTGCCATCAGTGCGGGTAGGAGTGAGCAGTTCTTC. Translating gives CAISAGRSEQFF.

This chain uses TRBV19 with TRBJ1-1, with 10 bases fitting TRBD1. The junction had 1 base not matched to a gene; V was cut back by 1 base and J by 2 bases. Looked up from germline, CDR1 is LNHDA and CDR2 is SQIVND (reference sequence). The CDR3 totals 15 residues. CDR3 nucleotide sequence: TGTGCCAGTAGTATAGGGACAGGGGGAAACACTGAAGCTTTCTTT. This encodes CASSIGTGGNTEAFF.

This sequence joins TRBV7-2 and TRBJ1-5; D is ambiguous. CDR1 is SGHTA, CDR2 FQGNSA, per germline. This CDR3 has 13 amino acids. V lost 5 bases and J lost 5, with 10 bases in between. The CDR3 DNA is TGTGCCAGCAGCCAACAACAAGATCAGCCCCAGCATTTT. Translated, it gives CASSQQQDQPQHF.

The chain is built from TRBV5-5 and TRBJ2-5; perhaps TRBD2 as D (5 bases). Trimming took 3 bases from V and 1 from J, leaving 16 bases between them. Germline V gene sequence: CDR1 SGHKS, CDR2 YYEKEE (reference sequence). The CDR3 sequence is 16 residues long. In DNA form, the CDR3 reads TGTGCCAGCAGCTGGGCGGGTGGACGTACCCAAGAGACCCAGTACTTC. This codes for CASSWAGGRTQETQYF.